Listed here are 32 T cell receptor beta chains from one sample, sequenced in a study of identical twins. One entry per CDR3 protein results from TCRdb running MiXCR on the 5' RACE reads. The table includes 140,000 to 150,000 distinct CDR3 sequences, around 3.5% detected once. What was sequenced was memory T cells sorted from blood. The receptors originated from a man between 18 and 29 years old in good health.

This rearrangement joins TRBV6-1 to TRBJ2-7; TRBD1 might be the D (6 bases). The ends were cut back, 6 bases at V and 3 bases at J, with 15 bases in the middle. The CDR3 sequence is 14 residues long. The germline gives CDR1 MNHNS, CDR2 SASEGT. CDR3 DNA sequence: TGTGCCAGCAGCCAACCGGGACACCTCTACGAGCAGTACTTC. This translates into CASSQPGHLYEQYF.

This clonotype showed up many times. The chain employs TRBV20-1 and TRBJ1-4; D might be TRBD1 (6 bases). Trimming left V 4 bases short and J 8 bases short, with 20 bases between. From germline, CDR1 is DFQATT and CDR2 SNEGSKA (reference sequence). This CDR3 is built from 15 residues. In DNA form, the CDR3 reads TGCAGTGCTATTCAACCTGCGAGGGGGGGAGAAAAACTGTTTTTT. This codes for CSAIQPARGGEKLFF.

The chain couples TRBV20-1 to TRBJ1-4; no definite D call. V lost 2 bases to trimming and J lost 3 bases, with 10 bases between them. Germline assignment: CDR1 DFQATT and CDR2 SNEGSKA (reference sequence). The length of the CDR3 is 14 residues. The CDR3 sequence is CSARPSISNEKLFF. For the CDR3, the DNA is TGCAGTGCTAGACCTAGTATCTCTAATGAAAAACTGTTTTTT.

This clonotype was found many times. The rearrangement uses TRBV6-5 and TRBJ2-1; 7 bases fit TRBD2. The CDR3 totals 16 residues. V gave up 6 bases and J gave up 10 bases; unmatched junction bases: 18. Germline CDR1 is MNHEY and CDR2 is SVGAGI. The CDR3 spells CASRYSGLAVLGEQFF. CDR3 coding DNA: TGTGCCAGCAGGTATTCAGGCCTAGCGGTCTTGGGGGAGCAGTTCTTC.

This clonotype was counted ten times or more. The CDR3 loop is CATTRDQVYNEQFF. CDR3 nucleotides: TGCGCCACCACCCGGGACCAGGTCTACAATGAGCAGTTCTTC. This chain connects TRBV5-1 to TRBJ2-1; either TRBD1 or TRBD2 may supply D (5 bases each). Germline CDR1 reads SGHRS; CDR2 reads YFSETQ. Trimming removed 9 bases at V and 3 bases at J, with 16 bases between. The CDR3 loop spans 14 amino acids.

Comments on this clonotype: The conserved phenylalanine or tryptophan is not found at the CDR3 terminus, so this likely reflects a read error. The limits of the CDR3 on the DNA are not certain, so only TCRdb's listed CDR3 is given. The chain joins TRBV28 to TRBJ2-5. The CDR3 has 11 amino acids, counting both end residues. CDR1 is MDHEN, CDR2 SYDVKM, per germline. The CDR3 sequence: CASSLCLANQV.

In its sample, this clonotype was seen many times. The chain has TRBV7-3 and TRBJ2-2; D uncertain. CDR1 and CDR2 (germline): SGHTA, FQGTGA. The CDR3 is 14 residues long. With 2 bases removed from V and 1 base from J, the gap between germline ends came to 5 bases. The CDR3 reads CASSLFRNTGELFF. The CDR3 bases are TGTGCCAGCAGCTTATTTAGGAACACCGGGGAGCTGTTTTTT.

This clonotype came up many times. The chain is built from TRBV7-6 and TRBJ2-1, with 7 bases fitting TRBD2. The V gene end was trimmed by 1 base and the J gene end by 7 bases; junction bases not matched to a gene: 4. CDR3 length: 14 residues. Germline loops: CDR1 SGHVS, CDR2 FNYEAQ. The CDR3 here is CASSLDRAGNEQFF. CDR3 nucleotides: TGTGCCAGCAGCTTAGATCGAGCGGGGAATGAGCAGTTCTTC.

This clonotype was seen many times. V is TRBV13 and J is TRBJ2-5; D remains unclear. Germline assignment: CDR1 PRHDT and CDR2 FYEKMQ (reference sequence). The CDR3 has 13 residues. V lost 4 bases, J lost 4 bases, and 10 bases lay in between. The CDR3 is CASSSPRGETQYF. As DNA, the CDR3 is TGTGCCAGCAGCTCACCGCGAGGAGAGACCCAGTACTTC. Supplemented by reference TRBV13 and TRBJ2-5, the full variable domain reads AAGVIQSPRHLIKEKRETATLKCYPIPRHDTVYWYQQGPGQDPQFLISFYEKMQSDKGSIPDRFSAQQFSDYHSELNMSSLELGDSALYFCASSSPRGETQYFGPGTRLLVL.

In this sample, this clonotype turned up many times. V usage is TRBV27 and J usage is TRBJ2-3; a weak D match, TRBD2 (6 bases). There are 15 residues in the CDR3. The V end lost 3 bases, the J end lost 9 bases, and 19 bases lay between the germline ends. CDR1 and CDR2 (germline): MNHEY, SMNVEV (reference sequence). CDR3 region: CASSFSELAEVTQYF. Here the CDR3 DNA reads TGTGCCAGCAGTTTTAGTGAACTAGCTGAAGTCACGCAGTATTTT.

This clonotype showed up many times. The chain carries TRBV5-1 and TRBJ2-3, with 7 bases aligning to TRBD1. CDR1 is SGHRS and CDR2 is YFSETQ in the germline V gene. This CDR3 region has 14 residues. V was clipped by 6 bases and J by 1 base; unmatched bases: 5. DNA for the CDR3: TGCGCCAGCATATTTACAGGGGGCACAGATACGCAGTATTTT. The encoded protein is CASIFTGGTDTQYF.

In this sample, this clonotype turned up many times. In DNA form, the CDR3 reads TGTGCCAGCAGCTTATCCTTTAGCGCGCGGAACTCCTACGAGCAGTACTTC. As protein: CASSLSFSARNSYEQYF. The rearrangement uses TRBV7-6 and TRBJ2-7; TRBD2 might be the D (5 bases). Germline V CDR1 and CDR2: SGHVS, FNYEAQ. Between the trimmed V and J ends, which lost 2 bases and 0 bases, there was a span of 17 bases. CDR3 length: 17 amino acids. Combining the CDR3 with reference TRBV7-6 and TRBJ2-7 gives the whole variable domain GAGVSQSPRYKVTKRGQDVALRCDPISGHVSLYWYRQALGQGPEFLTYFNYEAQQDKSGLPNDRFSAERPEGSISTLTIQRTEQRDSAMYRCASSLSFSARNSYEQYFGPGTRLTVT.

This clonotype appeared many times. The V call is TRBV7-2, the J call TRBJ2-2; the D is unclear. Looked up from germline, CDR1 is SGHTA and CDR2 is FQGNSA. There are 15 residues in the CDR3. V gave up 0 bases and J gave up 1 base, with 6 bases separating them. The CDR3 reads CASSLAFGNTGELFF. CDR3 coding DNA: TGTGCCAGCAGCTTAGCGTTCGGGAACACCGGGGAGCTGTTTTTT.

The chain joins TRBV19 to TRBJ2-1; D is unclear. The CDR3 totals 16 residues. The germline V gene has CDR1 LNHDA and CDR2 SQIVND (reference sequence). V was clipped by 6 bases and J by 1 base, with 16 bases between them. CDR3 amino acids: CASSLIPGHSYNEQFF. The DNA for the CDR3 is TGTGCCAGTAGCCTCATCCCGGGCCATTCCTACAATGAGCAGTTCTTC.

This clonotype was seen repeatedly, ten times or more. The genes are TRBV28 and TRBJ2-7; D may be TRBD1 (6 bases). Per germline, CDR1 MDHEN and CDR2 SYDVKM. This CDR3 has 13 amino acids. Trimming took off 9 bases at V and 3 bases at J, with 15 bases between the two ends. The CDR3 bases are TGTGCCAGTACCACAGGGAAAGGCTACGAGCAGTACTTC. Protein: CASTTGKGYEQYF.

The sample holds many counts of this clonotype. The genes are TRBV20-1 and TRBJ2-1, with D tentatively TRBD1 (6 bases). The CDR3 length is 13 residues. V lost 2 bases and J lost 5, with 10 bases in between. Germline V gives CDR1 DFQATT, CDR2 SNEGSKA (reference sequence). CDR3 sequence reads: CSARRTENNEQFF. Written as DNA, the CDR3 is TGCAGTGCTAGACGGACAGAAAACAATGAGCAGTTCTTC.

This clonotype has at least ten counts. The V gene is TRBV5-4, the J gene TRBJ2-2; 7 bases are shared with TRBD2. This CDR3 comprises 17 residues. Germline-derived CDR1 and CDR2 are SGHNT and YYREEE (reference sequence). The J segment lost 4 bases and the V segment lost 7 bases, leaving 16 bases of the junction unmatched. CDR3 in DNA: TGTGCCAGCGCCAGGCTGGGGAGGGAGGCGTTCACCGGGGAGCTGTTTTTT. Translated: CASARLGREAFTGELFF.

This clonotype was seen many times. The rearrangement links TRBV5-5 to TRBJ2-1, with 12 positions matching TRBD2. The germline V gene has CDR1 SGHKS and CDR2 YYEKEE (reference sequence). V shed 0 bases, J shed 3 bases, and the junction held 1 base outside the gene matches. CDR3 length: 16 amino acids. The CDR3 protein is CASSLGLAGDYNEQFF. The CDR3 coding sequence is TGTGCCAGCAGCTTGGGACTAGCGGGAGACTACAATGAGCAGTTCTTC.

This clonotype was found many times. This sequence joins TRBV30 and TRBJ2-7; 7 nucleotides line up with TRBD1. Trimming removed 1 base from V and 4 bases from J; junction bases left unmatched: 1. The CDR3 contains 12 residues. The germline gives CDR1 GTSNPN, CDR2 SVGIG (reference sequence). CDR3 DNA: TGTGCCTGGAGTGAACAGGGGTACGAGCAGTACTTC. Amino acid sequence: CAWSEQGYEQYF.

This clonotype appeared many times. The chain is built from TRBV7-2 and TRBJ2-3; TRBD2 aligns across 14 bases. V lost 4 bases to trimming and J lost 5 bases; unmatched junction nucleotides: 8. The CDR3 has 17 residues. The V gene's germline CDR1 is SGHTA and CDR2 FQGNSA. The CDR3 nucleotides are TGTGCCAGCAGCTCAGGACTAGCGGGAGGATTACGAGATACGCAGTATTTT. Translation gives CASSSGLAGGLRDTQYF.

This clonotype was seen more than once but under ten times. This chain connects TRBV11-1 to TRBJ1-1; weak D call: TRBD1 (6 bases). This CDR3 comprises 18 residues. The V end was cut by 5 bases, the J end by 5 bases, with 27 bases between. Looked up from germline, CDR1 is SGHAT and CDR2 is FQDESV (reference sequence). CDR3 region: CASSLRTGSEGRGTEAFF. The CDR3 region has the DNA TGTGCCAGCAGCCTACGTACAGGGAGCGAAGGACGTGGTACTGAAGCTTTCTTT.

In this sample, this clonotype turned up many times. The V call is TRBV12-3 or TRBV12-4, the J call TRBJ1-1; D is ambiguous. The CDR3 is 14 amino acids. The V end lost 3 bases, the J end lost 4 bases, and 12 bases lay between the germline ends. CDR3 nucleotides: TGTGCCAGCAGTTTCGGGTGGACCGTCACTGAAGCTTTCTTT. Its protein is CASSFGWTVTEAFF.

Ten or more counts support this clonotype. The chain combines TRBV10-3 with TRBJ2-5; 7 nucleotides match TRBD2. The ends lost 2 bases at V and 1 base at J; junction bases unmatched: 7. The germline V gene has CDR1 ENHRY and CDR2 SYGVKD. The CDR3 covers 16 residues. CDR3 protein: CAISERGRVFQETQYF. CDR3 sequence (DNA): TGTGCCATCAGTGAGCGAGGGAGGGTCTTCCAAGAGACCCAGTACTTC.

The gene calls are TRBV3-1 and TRBJ2-5; D ambiguous. Germline CDR1 and CDR2: LGHDT and YNNKEL (reference sequence). The V and J ends lost 1 base and 4 bases respectively, with 7 bases between them. The CDR3 contains 13 residues. The DNA of the CDR3 is TGTGCCAGCAGCCAAGTCCTTTCAGAGACCCAGTACTTC. Protein product: CASSQVLSETQYF.

This clonotype was detected many times. The V gene is TRBV7-8, the J gene TRBJ2-5; TRBD1 agrees at 9 bases. V shed 5 bases, J shed 3 bases, and the junction held 4 bases outside the gene matches. The CDR3 length is 14 residues. The V gene's germline CDR1 is SGHVS and CDR2 FQNEAQ. The DNA of the CDR3 is TGTGCCAGCAGCGACCGGGACAGGGAAGAGACCCAGTACTTC. It codes for CASSDRDREETQYF.

Many counts were recorded for this clonotype. The J gene is TRBJ1-2, the V gene TRBV7-8; perhaps TRBD1 as D (5 bases). CDR3 length equals 15 residues. Between the trimmed V and J ends, which lost 5 bases and 8 bases, there was a span of 21 bases. The germline V gene has CDR1 SGHVS and CDR2 FQNEAQ. The CDR3 sequence is CASSHSLGAFGGYTF. The CDR3 DNA follows: TGTGCCAGCAGCCACTCTTTAGGGGCCTTCGGGGGCTACACCTTC.

The table lists this clonotype with many counts. CDR3 sequence reads: CASSFGAGTNYGYTF. The CDR3 DNA reads as TGTGCCAGCAGCTTTGGGGCCGGGACTAACTATGGCTACACCTTC. The chain combines TRBV7-8 with TRBJ1-2; perhaps TRBD1 as D (5 bases). Deletions cut 3 bases from V and 0 bases from J, with 11 bases between. Germline values: CDR1 SGHVS, CDR2 FQNEAQ. The length of the CDR3 is 15 residues.

Ten or more counts support this clonotype. The rearrangement joins TRBV7-8 to TRBJ2-1; 9 bases map to TRBD1. This CDR3 contains 15 residues. Germline-derived CDR1 and CDR2 are SGHVS and FQNEAQ. The V gene end was trimmed by 5 bases and the J gene end by 7 bases; junction bases not matched to a gene: 9. The CDR3 DNA follows: TGTGCCAGCAGCCCGGCCGGGACAGGGATGAATGAGCAGTTCTTC. Translation: CASSPAGTGMNEQFF.

Ten or more counts support this clonotype. This chain uses TRBV4-1 with TRBJ2-3; TRBD2 matches 9 bases. V dropped 4 bases and J dropped 6; count of bases not matched to a gene: 11. The CDR3 has 16 amino acids. Per the germline V gene, CDR1 is MGHRA and CDR2 is YSYEKL. The CDR3 DNA sequence: TGCGCCAGCAGCCCTTCCCCTAGCGGGGTGCGGGATACGCAGTATTTT. It yields the protein CASSPSPSGVRDTQYF.

This clonotype was recorded at least ten times. This chain connects TRBV5-1 to TRBJ2-1, with 13 bases lining up with TRBD2. The trim removed 4 bases at V and 9 bases at J, leaving 7 bases unmatched. The CDR3 loop spans 15 amino acids. Germline V gene data show CDR1 as SGHRS and CDR2 as YFSETQ. As DNA, the CDR3 is TGCGCCAGCAGCACGGGACTAGCGGGATGGGTTGAGCAGTTCTTC. This encodes CASSTGLAGWVEQFF. Variable domain in full (rest from reference TRBV5-1 and TRBJ2-1): KAGVTQTPRYLIKTRGQQVTLSCSPISGHRSVSWYQQTPGQGLQFLFEYFSETQRNKGNFPGRFSGRQFSNSRSEMNVSTLELGDSALYLCASSTGLAGWVEQFFGPGTRLTVL.

Many counts were recorded for this clonotype. The chain recombines TRBV30 with TRBJ2-3, with 11 nucleotides matching TRBD2. V lost 5 bases to trimming and J lost 15 bases; unmatched junction nucleotides: 7. This CDR3 spans 11 amino acids. The germline gives CDR1 GTSNPN, CDR2 SVGIG (reference sequence). CDR3 sequence (DNA): TGTGCCTGGTCACTAGCGGGAGACGAATATTTT. This sequence encodes CAWSLAGDEYF. The full variable domain, completed using reference TRBV30 and TRBJ2-3, is SQTIHQWPATLVQPVGSPLSLECTVEGTSNPNLYWYRQAAGRGLQLLFYSVGIGQISSEVPQNLSASRPQDRQFILSSKKLLLSDSGFYLCAWSLAGDEYFGPGTRLTVL.

This clonotype was seen ten or more times. J is TRBJ2-2 and V is TRBV24-1, with a possible D match to TRBD2 (7 bases). Germline assignment: CDR1 KGHDR and CDR2 SFDVKD. Between the trimmed V and J ends, which lost 5 bases and 4 bases, there was a span of 19 bases. The CDR3 is 17 amino acids. CDR3 amino acids: CATSGDWGGLITGELFF. The DNA of the CDR3 is TGTGCCACCAGTGGGGACTGGGGGGGGCTGATCACCGGGGAGCTGTTTTTT.